The 28 T cell receptor beta chains reported below all come from one sample, sequenced in a study of CD8 T cells in ankylosing spondylitis. Notes on the study in general: A TCR beta motif made of under 10 highly homologous variants seemed typical of ankylosing spondylitis blood.

Using its own MiXCR run on the 5' RACE reads, TCRdb lists one record per CDR3 protein. The sample has under 950,000 distinct CDR3 sequences; roughly 19% are singletons. What these receptors recognize is not known. Sample: blood, either unsorted or a sorted T cell fraction (not recorded which). The origin of the receptors is a male donor with ankylosing spondylitis.

The chain carries TRBV5-1 and TRBJ1-1; D is unresolved. The CDR3 is 12 residues long. CDR1 and CDR2 from the germline V gene are SGHRS and YFSETQ. The V and J ends lost 0 bases and 8 bases respectively, with 8 bases between them. CDR3 loop: CASSLELSEAFF. The CDR3 DNA follows: TGCGCCAGCAGCTTGGAACTCTCGGAAGCTTTCTTT.

The chain links TRBV4-1 to TRBJ1-4; the D gene is possibly TRBD1 (6 bases). Germline-derived CDR1 and CDR2 are MGHRA and YSYEKL. This CDR3 has 18 residues. With 2 bases removed from V and 8 bases from J, the gap between germline ends came to 24 bases. CDR3 coding DNA: TGCGCCAGCAGCCAAATCTTCAGGGGCCGGGCGGAGCGGGAAAAACTGTTTTTT. This codes for CASSQIFRGRAEREKLFF.

This clonotype has more than one count but fewer than ten. V usage is TRBV29-1 and J usage is TRBJ2-1; TRBD2 matches at 8 bases. V shed 6 bases and J 3 bases; nucleotides not matched to a gene: 4. The V gene's germline CDR1 is SQVTM and CDR2 ANQGSEA. The length of the CDR3 is 13 residues. As DNA, the CDR3 is TGCAGCGTCCTACTAGCGGACTACAATGAGCAGTTCTTC. This translates into CSVLLADYNEQFF.

The rearrangement joins TRBV20-1 to TRBJ2-7, with TRBD2 as a possible D gene (6 bases). CDR1 is DFQATT, CDR2 SNEGSKA, per germline (reference sequence). The ends were cut back, 0 bases at V and 5 bases at J, with 14 bases in the middle. CDR3 size: 14 residues. The CDR3 loop is CSAREGGNQNEQYF. CDR3 DNA: TGCAGTGCTAGAGAAGGAGGGAACCAGAACGAGCAGTACTTC.

This clonotype was counted between two and nine times. The chain uses TRBV4-2 and TRBJ2-3; 9 bases map to TRBD1. Looked up from germline, CDR1 is LGHNA and CDR2 is YNFKEQ. This CDR3 comprises 16 residues. V trimming: 2 bases; J trimming: 2 bases; junction bases outside the gene matches: 5. The chain's CDR3 is CASSQKGTGTTDTQYF. The DNA of the CDR3 is TGTGCCAGCAGCCAAAAAGGGACAGGGACCACAGATACGCAGTATTTT.

This clonotype was counted between two and nine times. The chain links TRBV27 to TRBJ2-5; D uncertain. The CDR3 spans 14 residues. V lost 0 bases and J 2 bases, leaving 7 bases between the germline ends. CDR1 is MNHEY, CDR2 SMNVEV, per germline (reference sequence). The chain's CDR3 is CASSLSWSQETQYF. As DNA, the CDR3 is TGTGCCAGCAGTTTATCGTGGAGTCAAGAGACCCAGTACTTC.

The chain is built from TRBV5-1 and TRBJ1-4; no definite D call. The V end lost 4 bases, the J end lost 0 bases, and 13 bases lay between the germline ends. The length of the CDR3 is 16 residues. CDR1 is SGHRS and CDR2 is YFSETQ in the germline V gene. This CDR3 reads CASSLAVGATNEKLFF. CDR3 nucleotide sequence: TGCGCCAGCAGCCTTGCGGTTGGGGCAACTAATGAAAAACTGTTTTTT.

The table lists this clonotype with a few counts. The chain has TRBV20-1 and TRBJ1-1; TRBD1 agrees at 12 bases. Germline V gene lookup returns CDR1 DFQATT and CDR2 SNEGSKA (reference sequence). The CDR3 runs to 16 residues. V was clipped by 1 base and J by 1 base; unmatched bases: 4. This chain's CDR3 is CSARGGQGAWNTEAFF. CDR3 in DNA: TGCAGTGCTAGAGGGGGACAGGGGGCATGGAACACTGAAGCTTTCTTT.

This clonotype was found a few times. This chain connects TRBV5-1 to TRBJ2-1; the match to TRBD2 covers 8 bases. Germline values: CDR1 SGHRS, CDR2 YFSETQ. Trimming cost V 5 bases and J 4 bases; bases outside gene matches: 5. The CDR3 is 14 residues long. The CDR3 reads CASRGASGYNEQFF. The CDR3 DNA reads TGCGCCAGCAGAGGGGCTAGCGGGTACAATGAGCAGTTCTTC.

This clonotype was observed a handful of times. V and J are TRBV7-2 and TRBJ2-6; the D is unclear. V was cut by 3 bases and J by 4 bases, with 13 bases left in between. CDR3 length equals 16 residues. Germline V gives CDR1 SGHTA, CDR2 FQGNSA. The CDR3 region is CASSFHKGSGANVLTF. In DNA form, the CDR3 reads TGTGCCAGCAGCTTCCATAAGGGATCCGGGGCCAACGTCCTGACTTTC.

The V call is TRBV5-1, the J call TRBJ1-1; D perhaps matches TRBD1 (6 bases). V lost 4 bases and J 0 bases, leaving 16 bases between the germline ends. Germline V gives CDR1 SGHRS, CDR2 YFSETQ. This CDR3 spans 16 amino acids. CDR3 in DNA: TGCGCCAGCAGCGAGGGGGGCGGTTTTATGAACACTGAAGCTTTCTTT. Translating gives CASSEGGGFMNTEAFF.

This clonotype was detected a few times. The chain carries TRBV5-1 and TRBJ2-1; 8 bases line up with TRBD1. V lost 0 bases and J lost 6; bases outside the gene matches: 5. The CDR3 runs 15 residues. CDR1 is SGHRS, CDR2 YFSETQ, per germline. The CDR3, as DNA: TGCGCCAGCAGCTTGGCAGGGACAGGTTTCAATGAGCAGTTCTTC. It specifies CASSLAGTGFNEQFF.

The chain recombines TRBV5-5 with TRBJ2-1; 14 bases are a match to TRBD2. There are 16 residues in the CDR3. Losses at the gene ends were 2 bases for V and 4 bases for J; bases not matched to a gene: 2. Germline lookup yields CDR1 SGHKS and CDR2 YYEKEE (reference sequence). The CDR3 DNA sequence: TGTGCCAGCAGCTTCCGGACTAGCGGGGGGTACAATGAGCAGTTCTTC. It specifies CASSFRTSGGYNEQFF.

This chain joins TRBV6-1 and TRBJ1-2, with D possibly matching TRBD1 (5 bases). Trimming stripped 2 bases from V and 3 bases from J, with 13 bases between. Germline V lookup: CDR1 MNHNS, CDR2 SASEGT. The CDR3 has 15 residues. CDR3 nucleotide sequence: TGTGCCAGCAGTGAAAGAGGCAGGGAGTACTATGGCTACACCTTC. Translation gives CASSERGREYYGYTF.

This clonotype was seen a few times. CDR3 loop: CSVGQGANIQYF. The CDR3 bases are TGCAGCGTCGGACAGGGGGCGAACATTCAGTACTTC. The genes are TRBV29-1 and TRBJ2-4, with TRBD1 matching over 11 bases. V shed 6 bases, J shed 7 bases, and the junction held 2 bases outside the gene matches. Germline V CDR1 and CDR2: SQVTM, ANQGSEA. This CDR3 has 12 residues.

In this sample, this clonotype turned up many times. The V and J genes are TRBV12-3 or TRBV12-4 and TRBJ2-3; tentative D call: TRBD2 (6 bases). The V gene lost 7 bases and the J gene lost 0 bases, with 14 bases spanning the gap. This CDR3 is 15 amino acids long. DNA of the CDR3: TGTGCCAGCAACTCACCGAGCGGGAGCACAGATACGCAGTATTTT. It translates to CASNSPSGSTDTQYF.

Comment on this clonotype: Germline is not matched at one junction end, which may reflect a read error. The chain couples TRBV12-5 to TRBJ2-2; no reliable D call. The germline V gene has CDR1 LGHNT and CDR2 FRNRAP. This CDR3 comprises 13 residues. CDR3 in amino acids: CASGLEYTRELFF. CDR3 DNA sequence: TGTGCTAGTGGTTTGGAATACACCAGGGAGCTGTTTTTT.

This clonotype was counted between two and nine times. The J gene is TRBJ2-3, the V gene TRBV15, with D tentatively TRBD1 or TRBD2 (5 bases each). The CDR3 has 13 amino acids. Per germline, CDR1 LNHNV and CDR2 YYDKDF (reference sequence). Trimming cost V 3 bases and J 4 bases, with 8 bases left between them. CDR3 nucleotides: TGTGCCACCAGCAGGGGGACGGCAGATACGCAGTATTTT. It is translated as CATSRGTADTQYF. The variable domain in full, completed from reference TRBV15 and TRBJ2-3, reads DAMVIQNPRYQVTQFGKPVTLSCSQTLNHNVMYWYQQKSSQAPKLLFHYYDKDFNNEADTPDNFQSRRPNTSFCFLDIRSPGLGDTAMYLCATSRGTADTQYFGPGTRLTVL.

A few counts support this clonotype. The rearrangement uses TRBV7-9 and TRBJ1-4, with a tentative D call TRBD1 (5 bases). Trimming removed 5 bases from V and 0 bases from J, with 16 bases in between. The CDR3 has 17 amino acids. Germline assignment: CDR1 SEHNR and CDR2 FQNEAQ (reference sequence). This CDR3 is CASSRSGRAATNEKLFF. The DNA for the CDR3 is TGTGCCAGCAGCAGGTCGGGACGGGCAGCAACTAATGAAAAACTGTTTTTT.

The rearrangement joins TRBV28 to TRBJ2-1; TRBD1 is a possible D gene (6 bases). CDR3 length equals 15 residues. The V end was cut by 5 bases, the J end by 3 bases, with 14 bases between. The V gene's germline CDR1 is MDHEN and CDR2 SYDVKM. The CDR3: CASSLRGIVYNEQFF. The CDR3 region has the DNA TGTGCCAGCAGTCTAAGGGGGATTGTCTACAATGAGCAGTTCTTC.

The chain carries TRBV27 and TRBJ1-2; 11 nucleotides agree with TRBD1. Germline-derived CDR1 and CDR2 are MNHEY and SMNVEV (reference sequence). J gave up 2 bases and V 8 bases, and 10 bases lay outside the gene matches. This CDR3 has 16 amino acids. The CDR3 coding sequence is TGTGCCAGCGGACGGACAGGGGGCCCTTCCAACTATGGCTACACCTTC. Translation gives CASGRTGGPSNYGYTF.

The chain uses TRBV20-1 and TRBJ2-5, with 7 bases aligning to TRBD1. Germline V gene lookup returns CDR1 DFQATT and CDR2 SNEGSKA (reference sequence). Trimming at V came to 3 bases and at J to 2 bases, leaving 9 bases not matched to a gene. This CDR3 region has 15 residues. The CDR3 coding sequence is TGCAGTGCTAGCCTTCCGGGACAGCGTCAAGAGACCCAGTACTTC. It encodes CSASLPGQRQETQYF.

This chain connects TRBV20-1 to TRBJ2-7; no clear D gene. The CDR3 covers 10 residues. The V and J ends lost 6 bases and 1 base respectively, with 4 bases between them. The germline V gene has CDR1 DFQATT and CDR2 SNEGSKA (reference sequence). CDR3 protein: CSAGSYEQYF. Here the CDR3 DNA reads TGCAGTGCGGGGTCCTACGAGCAGTACTTC.

A few counts support this clonotype. The V gene is TRBV4-1, the J gene TRBJ2-5; 10 bases line up with TRBD2. V lost 1 base and J lost 5; bases outside the gene matches: 7. This CDR3 has 16 amino acids. CDR1 is MGHRA, CDR2 YSYEKL, per germline. The CDR3 sequence: CASSQVGLAGVETQYF. The CDR3 coding sequence is TGCGCCAGCAGCCAAGTTGGGCTAGCGGGAGTGGAGACCCAGTACTTC.

CDR3 region: CASSLQSGGARTQYF. For the CDR3, the DNA is TGTGCCAGCAGCTTACAGAGCGGGGGGGCTAGGACCCAGTACTTC. This chain links TRBV11-3 with TRBJ2-5, with 10 bases matching TRBD2. Losses at the gene ends were 2 bases for V and 7 bases for J; bases not matched to a gene: 7. CDR1 is SGHNT and CDR2 is YENEEA in the germline V gene. The CDR3 is 15 amino acids. The entire variable domain, with the rest obtained from reference TRBV11-3 and TRBJ2-5, is as follows: EAGVVQSPRYKIIEKKQPVAFWCNPISGHNTLYWYLQNLGQGPELLIRYENEEAVDDSQLPKDRFSAERLKGVDSTLKIQPAELGDSAVYLCASSLQSGGARTQYFGPGTRLLVL.

This clonotype was counted a few times. The chain carries TRBV25-1 and TRBJ1-2, with 7 bases lining up with TRBD1. Losses at the gene ends were 5 bases for V and 6 bases for J; bases not matched to a gene: 6. The CDR3 is 13 amino acids. Per germline, CDR1 MGHDK and CDR2 SYGVNS. CDR3 region: CASSPLGTDGYTF. CDR3 bases: TGTGCCAGCAGTCCACTAGGGACAGATGGCTACACCTTC.

This clonotype appeared a few times. The chain links TRBV5-1 to TRBJ1-2, with TRBD1 matching 8 bases. CDR3 length equals 16 residues. Germline trimming cut 0 bases from V and 8 bases from J; bases unmatched to any gene: 12. Germline V gene data show CDR1 as SGHRS and CDR2 as YFSETQ. The DNA of the CDR3 is TGCGCCAGCAGCTTGGCCGCACAGGGGGGACGGAGCGGCTACACCTTC. Protein sequence: CASSLAAQGGRSGYTF.

This clonotype was detected only a few times. The V gene is TRBV5-1, the J gene TRBJ1-2; D perhaps matches TRBD1 (6 bases). The germline gives CDR1 SGHRS, CDR2 YFSETQ. The CDR3 is 14 residues long. V lost 0 bases and J 4 bases, leaving 10 bases between the germline ends. Here the CDR3 reads CASSLELGAYGYTF. The CDR3 DNA reads as TGCGCCAGCAGCTTGGAATTGGGGGCCTATGGCTACACCTTC.